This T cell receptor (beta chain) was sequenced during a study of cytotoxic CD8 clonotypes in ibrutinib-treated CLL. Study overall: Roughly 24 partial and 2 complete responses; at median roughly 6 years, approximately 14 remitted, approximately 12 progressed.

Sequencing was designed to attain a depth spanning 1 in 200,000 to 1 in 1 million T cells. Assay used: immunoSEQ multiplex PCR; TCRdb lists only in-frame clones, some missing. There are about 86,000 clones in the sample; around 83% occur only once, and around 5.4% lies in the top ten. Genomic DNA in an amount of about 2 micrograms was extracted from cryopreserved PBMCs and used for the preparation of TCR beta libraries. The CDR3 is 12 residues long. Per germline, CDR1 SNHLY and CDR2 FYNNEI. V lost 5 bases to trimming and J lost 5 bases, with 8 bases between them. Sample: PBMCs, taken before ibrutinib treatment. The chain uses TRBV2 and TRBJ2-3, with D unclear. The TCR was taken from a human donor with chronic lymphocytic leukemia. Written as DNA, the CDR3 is TGTGCCAGCAGTATTTCCGAAGATACGCAGTATTTT. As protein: CASSISEDTQYF.